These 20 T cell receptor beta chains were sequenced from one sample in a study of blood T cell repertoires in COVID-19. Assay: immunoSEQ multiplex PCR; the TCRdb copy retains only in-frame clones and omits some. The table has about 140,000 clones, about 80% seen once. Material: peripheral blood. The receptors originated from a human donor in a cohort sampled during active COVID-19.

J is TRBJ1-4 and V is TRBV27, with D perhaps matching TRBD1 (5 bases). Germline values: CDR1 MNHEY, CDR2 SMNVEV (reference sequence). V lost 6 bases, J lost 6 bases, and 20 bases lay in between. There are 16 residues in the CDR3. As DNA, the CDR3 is TGTGCCAGCAGCTCGATTGCCCCGGGCAGGGATGAAAAACTGTTTTTT. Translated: CASSSIAPGRDEKLFF.

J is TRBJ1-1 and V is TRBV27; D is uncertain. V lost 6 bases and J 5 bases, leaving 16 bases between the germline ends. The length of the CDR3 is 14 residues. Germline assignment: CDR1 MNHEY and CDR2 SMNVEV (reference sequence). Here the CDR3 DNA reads TGTGCCAGCAGCCCTCAAGGGAGCGAGACTGAAGCTTTCTTT. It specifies CASSPQGSETEAFF.

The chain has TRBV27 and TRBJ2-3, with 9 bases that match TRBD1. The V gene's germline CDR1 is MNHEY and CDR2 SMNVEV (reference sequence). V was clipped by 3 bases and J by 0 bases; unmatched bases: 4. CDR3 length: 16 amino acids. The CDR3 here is CASSFHRGPSTDTQYF. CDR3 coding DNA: TGTGCCAGCAGTTTTCACAGGGGGCCCAGCACAGATACGCAGTATTTT.

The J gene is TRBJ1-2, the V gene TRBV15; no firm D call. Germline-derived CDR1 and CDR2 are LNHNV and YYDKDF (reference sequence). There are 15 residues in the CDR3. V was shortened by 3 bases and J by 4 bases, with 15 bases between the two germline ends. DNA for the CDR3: TGTGCCACCAGCAGCCCCAGGACTGGCCCCTATGGCTACACCTTC. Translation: CATSSPRTGPYGYTF.

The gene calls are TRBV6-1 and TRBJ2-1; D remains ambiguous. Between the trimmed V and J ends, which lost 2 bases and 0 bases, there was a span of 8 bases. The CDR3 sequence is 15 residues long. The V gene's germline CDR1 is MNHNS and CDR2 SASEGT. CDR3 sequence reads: CASSENAYSYNEQFF. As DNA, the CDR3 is TGTGCCAGCAGTGAAAACGCGTACTCCTACAATGAGCAGTTCTTC.

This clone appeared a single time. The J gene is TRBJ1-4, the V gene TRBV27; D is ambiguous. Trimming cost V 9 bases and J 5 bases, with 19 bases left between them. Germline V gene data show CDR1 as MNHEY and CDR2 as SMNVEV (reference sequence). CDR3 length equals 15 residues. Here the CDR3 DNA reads TGTGCCAGTGCCCGGGTCCGGTTATTGAATGAAAAACTGTTTTTT. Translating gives CASARVRLLNEKLFF.

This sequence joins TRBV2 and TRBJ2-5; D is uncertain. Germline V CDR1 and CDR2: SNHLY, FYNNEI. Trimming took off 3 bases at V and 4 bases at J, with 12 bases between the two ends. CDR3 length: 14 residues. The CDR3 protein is CASSDLLTGETQYF. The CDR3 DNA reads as TGTGCCAGCAGTGATTTGTTAACGGGAGAGACCCAGTACTTC.

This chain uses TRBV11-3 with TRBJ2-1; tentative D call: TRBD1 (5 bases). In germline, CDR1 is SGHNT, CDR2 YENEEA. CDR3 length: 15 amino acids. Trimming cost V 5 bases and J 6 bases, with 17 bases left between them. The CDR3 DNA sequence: TGTGCCAGCAGCCCCGGGCCCAACCAGGGCAATGAGCAGTTCTTC. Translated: CASSPGPNQGNEQFF.

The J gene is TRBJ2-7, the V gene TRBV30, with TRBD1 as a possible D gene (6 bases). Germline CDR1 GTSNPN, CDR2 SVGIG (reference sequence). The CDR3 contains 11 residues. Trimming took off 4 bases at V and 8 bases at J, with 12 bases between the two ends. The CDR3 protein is CAWKPRDKQYF. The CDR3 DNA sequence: TGTGCCTGGAAGCCCAGGGACAAGCAGTACTTC. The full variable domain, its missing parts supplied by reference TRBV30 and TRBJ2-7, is SQTIHQWPATLVQPVGSPLSLECTVEGTSNPNLYWYRQAAGRGLQLLFYSVGIGQISSEVPQNLSASRPQDRQFILSSKKLLLSDSGFYLCAWKPRDKQYFGPGTRLTVT.

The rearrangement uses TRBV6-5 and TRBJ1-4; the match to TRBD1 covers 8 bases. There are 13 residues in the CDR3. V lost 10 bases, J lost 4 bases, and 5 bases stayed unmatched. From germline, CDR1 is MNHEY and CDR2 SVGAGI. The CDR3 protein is CATRGQHNEKLFF. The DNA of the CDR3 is TGTGCCACCAGGGGGCAGCATAATGAAAAACTGTTTTTT.

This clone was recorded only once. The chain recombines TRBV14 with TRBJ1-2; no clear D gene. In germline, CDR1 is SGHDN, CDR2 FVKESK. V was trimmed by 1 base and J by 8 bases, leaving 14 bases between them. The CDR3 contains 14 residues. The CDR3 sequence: CASSQGQLTIGYTF. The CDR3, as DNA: TGTGCCAGCAGCCAAGGGCAGTTGACTATAGGCTACACCTTC.

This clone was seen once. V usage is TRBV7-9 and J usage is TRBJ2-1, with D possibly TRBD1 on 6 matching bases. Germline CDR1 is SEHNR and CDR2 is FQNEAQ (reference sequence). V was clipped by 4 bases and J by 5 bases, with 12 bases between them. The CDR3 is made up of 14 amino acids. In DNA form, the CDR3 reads TGTGCCAGCAGCTATGAGACAGGAGACAATGAGCAGTTCTTC. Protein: CASSYETGDNEQFF.

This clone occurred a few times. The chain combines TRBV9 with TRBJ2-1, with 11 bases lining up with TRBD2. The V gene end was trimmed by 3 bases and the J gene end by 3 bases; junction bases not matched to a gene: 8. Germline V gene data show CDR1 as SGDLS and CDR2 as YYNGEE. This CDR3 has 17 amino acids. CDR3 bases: TGTGCCAGCAGCGACGTGGAAGGGACTAGCGGCTACAATGAGCAGTTCTTC. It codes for CASSDVEGTSGYNEQFF.

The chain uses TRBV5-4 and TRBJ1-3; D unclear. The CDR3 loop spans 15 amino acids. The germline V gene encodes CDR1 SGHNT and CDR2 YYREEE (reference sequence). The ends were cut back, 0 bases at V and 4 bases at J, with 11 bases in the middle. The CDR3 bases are TGTGCCAGCAGCTTGGGTCCCAGGTGGGGAAACACCATATATTTT. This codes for CASSLGPRWGNTIYF.

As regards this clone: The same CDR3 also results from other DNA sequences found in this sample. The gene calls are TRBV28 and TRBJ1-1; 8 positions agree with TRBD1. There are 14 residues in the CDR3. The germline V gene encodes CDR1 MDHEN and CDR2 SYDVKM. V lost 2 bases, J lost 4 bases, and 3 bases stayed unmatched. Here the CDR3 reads CASSLGQGGTEAFF. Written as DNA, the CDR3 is TGTGCCAGCAGTTTAGGACAGGGTGGCACTGAAGCTTTCTTT.

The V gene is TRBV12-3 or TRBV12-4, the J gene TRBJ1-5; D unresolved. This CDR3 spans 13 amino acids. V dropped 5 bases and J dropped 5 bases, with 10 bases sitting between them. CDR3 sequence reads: CASSRRNYQPQHF. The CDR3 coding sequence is TGTGCCAGCAGTCGAAGAAACTATCAGCCCCAGCATTTT.

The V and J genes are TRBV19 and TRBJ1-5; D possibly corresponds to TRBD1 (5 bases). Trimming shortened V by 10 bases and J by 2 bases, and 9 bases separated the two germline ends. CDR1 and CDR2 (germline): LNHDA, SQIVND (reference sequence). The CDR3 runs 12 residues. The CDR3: CATREGNQPQHF. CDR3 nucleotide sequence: TGTGCCACCAGGGAAGGCAATCAGCCCCAGCATTTT.

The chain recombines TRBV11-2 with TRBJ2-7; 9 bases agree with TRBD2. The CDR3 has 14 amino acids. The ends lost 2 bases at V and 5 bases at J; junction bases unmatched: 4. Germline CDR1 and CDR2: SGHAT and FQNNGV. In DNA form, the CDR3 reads TGTGCCAGCAGCTTACAAGCGGGAGGCCACGAGCAGTACTTC. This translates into CASSLQAGGHEQYF.

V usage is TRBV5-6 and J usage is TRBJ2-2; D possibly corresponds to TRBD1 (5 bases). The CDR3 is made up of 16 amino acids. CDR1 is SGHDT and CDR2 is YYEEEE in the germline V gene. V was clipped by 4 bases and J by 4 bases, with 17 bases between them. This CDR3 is CASSPAGLGATGELFF. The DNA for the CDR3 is TGTGCCAGCAGCCCCGCAGGGTTAGGGGCCACCGGGGAGCTGTTTTTT.

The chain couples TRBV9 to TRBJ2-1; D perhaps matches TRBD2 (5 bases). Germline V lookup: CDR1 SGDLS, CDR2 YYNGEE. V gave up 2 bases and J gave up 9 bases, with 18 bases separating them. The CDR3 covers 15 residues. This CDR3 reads CASSVIPLDSGEQFF. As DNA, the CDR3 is TGTGCCAGCAGCGTGATCCCACTAGATTCCGGTGAGCAGTTCTTC.